This T cell receptor beta chain was captured in a study of T cells in Graves' hyperthyroidism and ophthalmopathy. Clinical symptoms, serum thyroxine, TRAb, thyroid ultrasound and orbital computed tomography established diagnosis. Study conclusions and caveats: In validation, the model predicted ophthalmopathy. These predictions came a median roughly six months before onset.

V shed 7 bases and J 6 bases; nucleotides not matched to a gene: 10. The CDR3 has 16 residues. Germline V gives CDR1 SNHLY, CDR2 FYNNEI. TCR beta CDR3 regions were amplified from RNA transcripts. Primed by the HTBI set, a first-round RT-PCR was run on the TCR CDR3. TCRdb itself ran the multiplex PCR reads through MiXCR, one entry per CDR3 protein. The table includes hundreds of thousands of distinct CDR3 sequences, around 45% detected once. This clonotype occurred a few times. The target antigen is unknown. This clonotype was obtained from a woman between 18 and 30 years old with Graves' hyperthyroidism. The sample taken for sequencing was peripheral blood or thyroid tissue (not recorded which). The chain uses TRBV2 and TRBJ2-2, with 11 bases identical to TRBD2. The CDR3 spells CASKLYSGRAAGELFF. In nucleotides, the CDR3 is TGTGCCAGCAAACTGTATAGCGGGAGGGCCGCCGGGGAGCTGTTTTTT.